This T cell receptor beta chain was found in a study of T cell repertoires in cytomegalovirus infection. Study context: The study used recently identified HLA-C-restricted and well-studied HLA-B-restricted CMV epitopes. Signatures in public TCR beta sequences pointed to both CMV infection and matching HLA type. General observations from the study: Ex vivo, HLA-C-restricted CMV-specific TCR beta clonotypes prevailed over the rest of the response.

This clonotype was detected a few times. The antigen remains undetermined. CDR3 length: 14 residues. Trimming cost V 5 bases and J 8 bases; bases outside gene matches: 2. CDR1 is MGHRA and CDR2 is YSYEKL in the germline V gene. TCRdb reprocessed the reads via MiXCR and lists one record per CDR3 protein. The data show about 60,000 distinct CDR3 sequences, with around 20% seen just once and roughly two thirds held by the top ten. This TCR was sampled from a human donor in good health (CMV status not recorded). Some clones in this sample may be carry-over from other donors' samples. J is TRBJ2-1 and V is TRBV4-1, with TRBD2 matching over 14 bases. The specimen was CD8+ T cells from cultured PBMCs, collected from culture after CMV antigen stimulation. CDR3 bases: TGCGCCAGCAGCTCGACTAGCGGGAGGGATGAGCAGTTCTTC. It codes for CASSSTSGRDEQFF.